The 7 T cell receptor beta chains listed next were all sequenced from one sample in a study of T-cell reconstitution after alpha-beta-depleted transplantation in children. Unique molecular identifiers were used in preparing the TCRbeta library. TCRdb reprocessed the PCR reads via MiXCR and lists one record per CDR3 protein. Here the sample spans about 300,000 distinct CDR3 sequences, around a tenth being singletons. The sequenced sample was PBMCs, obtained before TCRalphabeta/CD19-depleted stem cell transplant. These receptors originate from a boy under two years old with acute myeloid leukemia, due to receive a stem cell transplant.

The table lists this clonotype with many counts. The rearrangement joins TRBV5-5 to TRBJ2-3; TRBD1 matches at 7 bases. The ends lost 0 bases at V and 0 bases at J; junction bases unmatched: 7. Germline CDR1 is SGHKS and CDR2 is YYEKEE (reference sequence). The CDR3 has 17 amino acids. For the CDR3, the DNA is TGTGCCAGCAGCTTGGCCGGGACAGTAACAAGCACAGATACGCAGTATTTT. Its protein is CASSLAGTVTSTDTQYF.

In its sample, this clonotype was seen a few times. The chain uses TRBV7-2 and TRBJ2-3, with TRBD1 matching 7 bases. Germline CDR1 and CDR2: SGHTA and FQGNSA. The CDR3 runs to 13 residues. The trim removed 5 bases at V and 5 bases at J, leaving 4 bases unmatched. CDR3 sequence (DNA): TGTGCCAGCAGCACGACAGGGCGAGATACGCAGTATTTT. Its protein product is CASSTTGRDTQYF.

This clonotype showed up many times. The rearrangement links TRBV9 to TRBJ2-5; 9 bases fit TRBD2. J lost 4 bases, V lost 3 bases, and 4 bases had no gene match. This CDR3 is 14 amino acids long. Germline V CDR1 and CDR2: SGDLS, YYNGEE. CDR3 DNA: TGTGCCAGCAGCGCGGGACTAGCAGGAGAGACCCAGTACTTC. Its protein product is CASSAGLAGETQYF.

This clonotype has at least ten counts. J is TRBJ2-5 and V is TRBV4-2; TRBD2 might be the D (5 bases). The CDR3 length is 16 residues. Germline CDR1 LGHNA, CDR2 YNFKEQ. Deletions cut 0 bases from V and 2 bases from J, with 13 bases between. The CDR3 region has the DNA TGTGCCAGCAGCCAAGATGAGGGCAGGCAACAAGAGACCCAGTACTTC. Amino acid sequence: CASSQDEGRQQETQYF.

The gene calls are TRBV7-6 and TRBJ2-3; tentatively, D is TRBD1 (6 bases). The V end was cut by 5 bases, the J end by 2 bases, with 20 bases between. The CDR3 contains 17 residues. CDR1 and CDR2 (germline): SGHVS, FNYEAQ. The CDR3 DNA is TGTGCCAGCAGCCCCTCTCAAACAGGGACACTCACAGATACGCAGTATTTT. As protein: CASSPSQTGTLTDTQYF.

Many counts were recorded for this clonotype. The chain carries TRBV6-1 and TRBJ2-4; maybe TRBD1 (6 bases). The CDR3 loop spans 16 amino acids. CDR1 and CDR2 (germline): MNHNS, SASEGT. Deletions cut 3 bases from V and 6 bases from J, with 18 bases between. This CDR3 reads CASSDPRGRDGNIQYF. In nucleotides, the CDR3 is TGTGCCAGCAGTGACCCCAGGGGCAGGGACGGAAACATTCAGTACTTC.

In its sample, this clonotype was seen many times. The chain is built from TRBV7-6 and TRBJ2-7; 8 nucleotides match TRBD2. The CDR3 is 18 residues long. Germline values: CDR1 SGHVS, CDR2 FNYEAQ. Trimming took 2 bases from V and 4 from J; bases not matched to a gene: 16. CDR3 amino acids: CASSLNIPNGRANYEQYF. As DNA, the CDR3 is TGTGCCAGCAGCTTAAATATCCCCAACGGGAGGGCAAATTACGAGCAGTACTTC.